What follows is one TCR beta chain and its context. Its antigen is still unknown. The sample originates from a study of cytomegalovirus exposure and HLA in healthy donors. Both 60 Vbeta primers and 13 Jbeta primers went into the PCR. Profiled with immunoSEQ multiplex PCR; TCRdb holds only in-frame clones, not every one. The data contain about 110,000 clones, about two thirds of them singletons. From germline, CDR1 is SGDLS and CDR2 YYNGEE. This CDR3 contains 15 residues. Between the trimmed V and J ends, which lost 4 bases and 0 bases, there was a span of 10 bases. Study-level points and caveats: There were reportedly fewer N-insertions in an Asian-associated ancestry cluster than the roughly 610-donor mean, in a later analysis.

This chain joins TRBV9 and TRBJ1-4, with D unresolved. Sequencing used PBMCs. This receptor was identified in a boy aged 10-17 years in good health and CMV-seronegative. DNA for the CDR3: TGTGCCAGCAGCCCAGAGGCTACAACTAATGAAAAACTGTTTTTT. This translates into CASSPEATTNEKLFF. Filled out from reference TRBV9 and TRBJ1-4, the complete variable domain reads DSGVTQTPKHLITATGQRVTLRCSPRSGDLSVYWYQQSLDQGLQFLIQYYNGEERAKGNILERFSAQQFPDLHSELNLSSLELGDSALYFCASSPEATTNEKLFFGSGTQLSVL.